The TCR beta chain under discussion was sequenced for a study of T cell repertoires in cytomegalovirus infection. The wider study: Public TCR beta signature analysis indicated the presence of both CMV infection and matching HLA type.

Findings of the study overall: HLA-C-restricted CMV clonotypes gave the most frequent clonotype in two of eight donors. Based on cumulative public TCR beta family frequency, carriers of CMV plus the relevant HLA were identified.

TCRdb analysed the reads with MiXCR anew, one entry per CDR3 protein. The sample lists some 240,000 distinct CDR3 sequences; 15% to 20% were seen once. There are many counts of this clonotype. Its cognate antigen is unknown. Deletions cut 3 bases from V and 6 bases from J, with 14 bases between. The CDR3 extends over 15 amino acids. Sequencing input: CD8+ T cells from PBMCs. The chain has TRBV12-3 or TRBV12-4 and TRBJ2-2, with D possibly being TRBD1 (6 bases). The receptor's source is a human donor in good health (CMV status not recorded). Some clones in this sample may be carry-over from other donors' samples. This chain's CDR3 is CASSLRPGVAGELFF. CDR3 DNA sequence: TGTGCCAGCAGTTTGAGGCCAGGGGTTGCCGGGGAGCTGTTTTTT.